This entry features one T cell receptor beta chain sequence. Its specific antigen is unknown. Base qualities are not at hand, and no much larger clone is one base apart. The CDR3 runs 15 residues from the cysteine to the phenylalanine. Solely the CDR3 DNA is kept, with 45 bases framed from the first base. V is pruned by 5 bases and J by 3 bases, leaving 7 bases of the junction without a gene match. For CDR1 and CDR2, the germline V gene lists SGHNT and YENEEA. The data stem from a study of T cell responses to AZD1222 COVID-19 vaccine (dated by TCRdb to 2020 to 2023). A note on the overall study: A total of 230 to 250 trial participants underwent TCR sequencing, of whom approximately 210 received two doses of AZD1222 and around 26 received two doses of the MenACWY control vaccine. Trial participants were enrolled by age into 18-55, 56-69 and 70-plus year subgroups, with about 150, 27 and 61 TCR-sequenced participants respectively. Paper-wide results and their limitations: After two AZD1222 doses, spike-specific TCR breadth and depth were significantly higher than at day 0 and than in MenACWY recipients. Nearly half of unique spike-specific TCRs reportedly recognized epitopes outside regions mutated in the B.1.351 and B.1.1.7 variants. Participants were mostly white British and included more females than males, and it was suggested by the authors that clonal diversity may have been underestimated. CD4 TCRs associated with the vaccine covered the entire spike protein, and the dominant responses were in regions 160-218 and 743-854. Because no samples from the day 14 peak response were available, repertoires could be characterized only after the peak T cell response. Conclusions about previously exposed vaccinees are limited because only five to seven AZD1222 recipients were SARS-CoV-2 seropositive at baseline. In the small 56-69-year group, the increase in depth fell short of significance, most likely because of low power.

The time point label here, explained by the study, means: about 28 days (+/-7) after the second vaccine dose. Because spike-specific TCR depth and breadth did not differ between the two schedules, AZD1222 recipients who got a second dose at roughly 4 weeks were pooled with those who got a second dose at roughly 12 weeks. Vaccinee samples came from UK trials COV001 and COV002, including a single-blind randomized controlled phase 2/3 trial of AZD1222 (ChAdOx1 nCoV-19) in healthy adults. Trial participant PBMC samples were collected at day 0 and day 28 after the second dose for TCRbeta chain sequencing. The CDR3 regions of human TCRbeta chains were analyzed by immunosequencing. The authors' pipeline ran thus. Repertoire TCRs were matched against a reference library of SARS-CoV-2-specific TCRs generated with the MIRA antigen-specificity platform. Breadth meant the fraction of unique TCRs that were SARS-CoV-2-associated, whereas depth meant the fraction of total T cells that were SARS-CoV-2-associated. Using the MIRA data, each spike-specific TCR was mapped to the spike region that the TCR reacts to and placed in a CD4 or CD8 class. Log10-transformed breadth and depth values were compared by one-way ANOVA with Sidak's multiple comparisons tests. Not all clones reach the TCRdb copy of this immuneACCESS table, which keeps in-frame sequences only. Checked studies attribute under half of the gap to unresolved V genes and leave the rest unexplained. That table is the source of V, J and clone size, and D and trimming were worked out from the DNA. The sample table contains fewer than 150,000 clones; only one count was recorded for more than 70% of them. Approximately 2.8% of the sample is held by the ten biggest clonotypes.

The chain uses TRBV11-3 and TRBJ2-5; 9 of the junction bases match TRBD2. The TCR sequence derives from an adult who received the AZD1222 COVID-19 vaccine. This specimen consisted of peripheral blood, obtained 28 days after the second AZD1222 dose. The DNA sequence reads TGTGCCAGCAGCCGGAGCGGGGGGACTAAAGAGACCCAGTACTTC. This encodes CASSRSGGTKETQYF.